One and the same sample provided the 22 T cell receptor beta chains below, sequenced in a study of T-cell memory formation after mild COVID-19. TCRdb recomputed calls from the 5' RACE reads with MiXCR, one row per CDR3 protein. The sample shows hundreds of thousands of distinct CDR3 sequences, around 27% of them seen only once. The sequencing sample was made of PBMCs or a T cell subset sorted from them (not recorded which). These receptors all come from an adult woman who had mild COVID-19 (a few samples of this study predate the infection). Cell type and time point are not known.

The gene calls are TRBV20-1 and TRBJ2-6; D is possibly TRBD1 or TRBD2 (6 bases each). This CDR3 is 16 amino acids long. Trimming cost V 6 bases and J 0 bases, with 15 bases left between them. CDR1 DFQATT and CDR2 SNEGSKA come from the germline V gene (reference sequence). CDR3 nucleotide sequence: TGCAGTGCCCCCGGCAGGGGAGGCTCTGGGGCCAACGTCCTGACTTTC. It encodes CSAPGRGGSGANVLTF.

This clonotype turned up a few times. V gene TRBV29-1 combines with J gene TRBJ2-7; 14 nucleotides match TRBD2. From germline, CDR1 is SQVTM and CDR2 ANQGSEA. The ends lost 6 bases at V and 2 bases at J; junction bases unmatched: 6. There are 15 residues in the CDR3. The CDR3 here is CSVPGTSGSPYEQYF. Written as DNA, the CDR3 is TGCAGCGTCCCTGGGACTAGCGGGAGTCCCTACGAGCAGTACTTC.

The V gene is TRBV29-1, the J gene TRBJ2-1; D is uncertain. V gave up 3 bases and J gave up 8 bases, with 11 bases separating them. The CDR3 spans 12 residues. CDR1 SQVTM and CDR2 ANQGSEA come from the germline V gene. The CDR3 DNA reads as TGCAGCGTTGAGGGCCACGGCGATGAGCAGTTCTTC. Protein: CSVEGHGDEQFF.

This clonotype was picked up a small number of times. The chain is built from TRBV7-9 and TRBJ2-7, with 10 bases lining up with TRBD2. In germline, CDR1 is SEHNR, CDR2 FQNEAQ (reference sequence). The CDR3 runs 15 residues. V dropped 5 bases and J dropped 1; count of bases not matched to a gene: 5. The CDR3 DNA sequence: TGTGCCAGCAGCCCTAGCGGGAGTTCATCCTACGAGCAGTACTTC. This gives the protein CASSPSGSSSYEQYF. The full variable domain, in which reference TRBV7-9 and TRBJ2-7 provide the parts outside the CDR3, is DTGVSQNPRHKITKRGQNVTFRCDPISEHNRLYWYRQTLGQGPEFLTYFQNEAQLEKSRLLSDRFSAERPKGSFSTLEIQRTEQGDSAMYLCASSPSGSSSYEQYFGPGTRLTVT.

In its sample, this clonotype was seen a few times. The genes are TRBV9 and TRBJ2-3; D is ambiguous. The V end was cut by 3 bases, the J end by 2 bases, with 7 bases between. From germline, CDR1 is SGDLS and CDR2 YYNGEE. The CDR3 covers 13 residues. The CDR3 protein is CASSAGNTDTQYF. The CDR3 bases are TGTGCCAGCAGCGCTGGGAACACAGATACGCAGTATTTT.

This clonotype was seen a few times. The V gene is TRBV4-1, the J gene TRBJ2-7, with 10 positions matching TRBD2. The CDR3 has 17 residues. The J segment lost 3 bases and the V segment lost 4 bases, leaving 12 bases of the junction unmatched. Per germline, CDR1 MGHRA and CDR2 YSYEKL. DNA of the CDR3: TGCGCCAGCAGCCCAGATCCCTTAGCGGGGGGATTCTACGAGCAGTACTTC. This encodes CASSPDPLAGGFYEQYF.

CDR3 protein: CASSEPFAASNTGELFF. DNA of the CDR3: TGTGCCAGCAGCGAACCGTTTGCGGCGTCGAACACCGGGGAGCTGTTTTTT. The chain joins TRBV9 to TRBJ2-2; no reliable D call. CDR1 is SGDLS, CDR2 YYNGEE, per germline. Trimming pared 3 bases from V and 0 bases from J, leaving 15 bases between. The CDR3 is made up of 17 amino acids.

This clonotype appeared a few times. The gene calls are TRBV20-1 and TRBJ1-1, with a tentative D call TRBD1 (6 bases). The CDR3 covers 14 residues. V was trimmed by 5 bases and J by 0 bases, leaving 13 bases between them. The germline V gene has CDR1 DFQATT and CDR2 SNEGSKA (reference sequence). The CDR3 DNA follows: TGCAGTGCTCGAAGGGGGGGGTTGAACACTGAAGCTTTCTTT. Translated, it gives CSARRGGLNTEAFF.

The V call is TRBV7-2, the J call TRBJ2-1; 13 bases line up with TRBD2. The CDR3 loop spans 20 amino acids. V dropped 4 bases and J dropped 0; count of bases not matched to a gene: 12. Germline CDR1 is SGHTA and CDR2 is FQGNSA. The CDR3 region has the DNA TGTGCCAGCAGCTCCCCATGGGGGACTAGCGGGGATAGCTCCTACAATGAGCAGTTCTTC. It codes for CASSSPWGTSGDSSYNEQFF.

The chain combines TRBV15 with TRBJ2-3; the D gene is possibly TRBD2 (5 bases). This CDR3 spans 12 amino acids. Trimming removed 8 bases from V and 4 bases from J, with 10 bases in between. The germline CDR1 and CDR2 sequences are LNHNV and YYDKDF (reference sequence). Written as DNA, the CDR3 is TGTGCCACCGCAATGAGGGCAGATACGCAGTATTTT. Protein sequence: CATAMRADTQYF.

This clonotype has just a few counts. V and J are TRBV12-3 or TRBV12-4 and TRBJ2-3; D remains ambiguous. The CDR3 length is 15 residues. The ends were cut back, 5 bases at V and 1 base at J, with 13 bases in the middle. The CDR3 loop reads CASSRSRLGTDTQYF. The CDR3 bases are TGTGCCAGCAGTCGCTCGCGGCTTGGCACAGATACGCAGTATTTT.

The rearrangement joins TRBV9 to TRBJ2-1, with 10 bases lining up with TRBD2. Germline CDR1 is SGDLS and CDR2 is YYNGEE. The CDR3 loop spans 17 amino acids. V trimming: 0 bases; J trimming: 6 bases; junction bases outside the gene matches: 9. The CDR3 loop reads CASSVAGQLAGLNEQFF. In DNA, the CDR3 is TGTGCCAGCAGCGTAGCTGGCCAACTAGCGGGACTCAATGAGCAGTTCTTC. Full variable domain (rest looked up from reference TRBV9 and TRBJ2-1): DSGVTQTPKHLITATGQRVTLRCSPRSGDLSVYWYQQSLDQGLQFLIQYYNGEERAKGNILERFSAQQFPDLHSELNLSSLELGDSALYFCASSVAGQLAGLNEQFFGPGTRLTVL.

This clonotype occurred a few times. This sequence joins TRBV15 and TRBJ2-2, with a possible D match to TRBD1 (5 bases). Germline lookup yields CDR1 LNHNV and CDR2 YYDKDF (reference sequence). The CDR3 contains 17 residues. Trimming removed 0 bases at V and 0 bases at J, with 11 bases between. The DNA of the CDR3 is TGTGCCACCAGCAGAGATAGGGGCAGTTCGAACACCGGGGAGCTGTTTTTT. It is translated as CATSRDRGSSNTGELFF. The whole variable domain, remainder taken from reference TRBV15 and TRBJ2-2, is DAMVIQNPRYQVTQFGKPVTLSCSQTLNHNVMYWYQQKSSQAPKLLFHYYDKDFNNEADTPDNFQSRRPNTSFCFLDIRSPGLGDTAMYLCATSRDRGSSNTGELFFGEGSRLTVL.

This clonotype was seen only a few times. DNA for the CDR3: TGTGCCAGCAGCCGCGGGAGGTTGAATGAGCAGTTCTTC. It specifies CASSRGRLNEQFF. The chain couples TRBV3-1 to TRBJ2-1; TRBD2 agrees at 8 bases. The CDR3 is 13 residues long. V shed 4 bases and J 7 bases; nucleotides not matched to a gene: 3. Germline-derived CDR1 and CDR2 are LGHDT and YNNKEL (reference sequence).

This chain links TRBV2 with TRBJ2-7; D uncertain. V was clipped by 7 bases and J by 1 base, with 8 bases between them. Germline V gene sequence: CDR1 SNHLY, CDR2 FYNNEI. The CDR3 is made up of 12 amino acids. CDR3 nucleotides: TGTGCCAGCAAGCAGGTTTCCTACGAGCAGTACTTC. It translates to CASKQVSYEQYF.

J is TRBJ2-3 and V is TRBV7-6; TRBD2 is a possible D gene (5 bases). The CDR3 runs to 16 residues. V was shortened by 1 base and J by 0 bases, with 11 bases between the two germline ends. Germline V gene data show CDR1 as SGHVS and CDR2 as FNYEAQ. CDR3 residues: CASSLVLGKSTDTQYF. CDR3 sequence (DNA): TGTGCCAGCAGCTTAGTTCTCGGGAAAAGCACAGATACGCAGTATTTT.

This clonotype was observed a few times. The chain carries TRBV12-3 or TRBV12-4 and TRBJ1-5, with D possibly being TRBD1 (5 bases). CDR3 length equals 18 residues. The germline V and J ends were trimmed by 6 bases and 0 bases, with 21 bases remaining between them. Written as DNA, the CDR3 is TGTGCCAGCAGCGCCACCCCCCAGGGCGGTCATAGCAATCAGCCCCAGCATTTT. It is translated as CASSATPQGGHSNQPQHF.

V is TRBV20-1 and J is TRBJ2-7; 13 bases are shared with TRBD2. V trimming: 5 bases; J trimming: 5 bases; junction bases outside the gene matches: 9. The germline V gene encodes CDR1 DFQATT and CDR2 SNEGSKA (reference sequence). The CDR3 sequence is 15 residues long. Here the CDR3 reads CSALPRTSGGNEQYF. The CDR3 nucleotides read TGCAGTGCTCTTCCCCGGACTAGCGGGGGTAACGAGCAGTACTTC.

This clonotype was seen a few times. V and J are TRBV10-3 and TRBJ2-7, with 9 nucleotides matching TRBD2. Germline CDR1 reads ENHRY; CDR2 reads SYGVKD. The V segment lost 5 bases and the J segment 5 bases; nucleotides outside the gene matches: 10. The CDR3 has 15 amino acids. This CDR3 is CAISFSGRSQHEQYF. DNA of the CDR3: TGTGCCATCAGTTTTAGCGGGAGATCACAGCACGAGCAGTACTTC.

The chain links TRBV5-7 to TRBJ2-4, with 7 bases that match TRBD1. TRBV5-7 is treated as an ORF (open reading frame) with a function not yet certain. Trimming took 0 bases from V and 8 from J; bases not matched to a gene: 8. The CDR3 is made up of 15 amino acids. This CDR3 reads CASSLARQGSDIQYF. CDR3 DNA sequence: TGTGCCAGCAGCTTGGCCCGACAGGGATCGGACATTCAGTACTTC.

The sample holds a few counts of this clonotype. The genes are TRBV12-3 or TRBV12-4 and TRBJ1-2, with D perhaps matching TRBD1 (6 bases). The germline V and J ends were trimmed by 6 bases and 7 bases, with 9 bases remaining between them. The CDR3 covers 11 residues. CDR3 nucleotide sequence: TGTGCCAGCAGACTCAGGGGTGGCTACACCTTC. Its protein is CASRLRGGYTF.

In its sample, this clonotype was seen a few times. V is TRBV6-6 and J is TRBJ1-1; the D gene is possibly TRBD1 (5 bases). Germline CDR1 is MNHNY and CDR2 is SVGAGI (reference sequence). Trimming stripped 6 bases from V and 5 bases from J, with 16 bases between. The CDR3 totals 14 residues. The CDR3 protein is CASSWDVGWTEAFF. In nucleotides, the CDR3 is TGTGCCAGCAGCTGGGACGTTGGTTGGACTGAAGCTTTCTTT.